This entry lists 26 T cell receptor beta chains sequenced from one sample in a study of T cell changes during pregnancy in multiple sclerosis. Sequencing used immunoSEQ multiplex PCR; TCRdb keeps in-frame clones, though not all of them. The sample shows 28,000 or so clones, 70% to 90% of them seen only once. The source was CD4+ T cells from peripheral blood mononuclear cells, collected in the first trimester of pregnancy. All receptors come from a female donor in good health, enrolled as a control in a pregnancy study.

V usage is TRBV9 and J usage is TRBJ2-5; a possible D gene is TRBD2 (6 bases). CDR1 and CDR2 (germline): SGDLS, YYNGEE. V was clipped by 4 bases and J by 5 bases, with 12 bases between them. The CDR3 has 13 residues. The CDR3 sequence is CASSTGLRETQYF. CDR3 nucleotides: TGTGCCAGCAGCACGGGACTGCGGGAGACCCAGTACTTC.

This clone was observed a few times. CDR3 DNA sequence: TGTGCCAGCTCACGGGAGAGCTCTGGAAACACCATATATTTT. This gives the protein CASSRESSGNTIYF. The chain has TRBV18 and TRBJ1-3; D unresolved. V was shortened by 4 bases and J by 0 bases, with 7 bases between the two germline ends. Germline CDR1 and CDR2: KGHSH and LQKENI. The CDR3 spans 14 residues.

This sequence joins TRBV6-6 and TRBJ2-5; 7 positions match TRBD2. The CDR3 covers 15 residues. The germline gives CDR1 MNHNY, CDR2 SVGAGI (reference sequence). V trimming: 7 bases; J trimming: 5 bases; junction bases outside the gene matches: 13. CDR3 in amino acids: CASTPGTTFRETQYF. The CDR3 DNA sequence: TGTGCCAGCACTCCCGGGACTACCTTCCGGGAGACCCAGTACTTC.

The rearrangement links TRBV14 to TRBJ1-2; 11 bases fit TRBD1. Germline CDR1 SGHDN, CDR2 FVKESK. J was trimmed by 6 bases and V by 3 bases; bases with no gene match: 6. The length of the CDR3 is 15 residues. CDR3 region: CASSQFEGQGDGYTF. Here the CDR3 DNA reads TGTGCCAGCAGCCAGTTCGAGGGACAGGGGGATGGCTACACCTTC.

The chain carries TRBV25-1 and TRBJ1-1; TRBD1 is a possible D gene (6 bases). Germline-derived CDR1 and CDR2 are MGHDK and SYGVNS. The CDR3 consists of 15 residues. Trimming left V 4 bases short and J 1 base short, with 13 bases between. The CDR3 DNA reads as TGTGCCAGCAGTGCGCCAGGGGAGGGGAACACTGAAGCTTTCTTT. This gives the protein CASSAPGEGNTEAFF.

This chain uses TRBV19 with TRBJ2-2, with 8 bases fitting TRBD1. The V gene end was trimmed by 3 bases and the J gene end by 3 bases; junction bases not matched to a gene: 9. Germline loops: CDR1 LNHDA, CDR2 SQIVND (reference sequence). The CDR3 is made up of 17 amino acids. The CDR3 region is CASSMAHRQGYTGELFF. Here the CDR3 DNA reads TGTGCCAGTAGTATGGCCCACAGACAGGGGTACACCGGGGAGCTGTTTTTT.

The chain joins TRBV6-4 to TRBJ1-2; no firm D call. Germline V lookup: CDR1 MRHNA, CDR2 SNTAGT. The CDR3 covers 13 residues. V dropped 2 bases and J dropped 4 bases, with 8 bases sitting between them. The CDR3 DNA is TGTGCCAGCAGTGACGGAGGTCTCTATGGCTACACCTTC. Protein sequence: CASSDGGLYGYTF.

V and J are TRBV27 and TRBJ2-7; D is ambiguous. This CDR3 has 12 amino acids. CDR1 and CDR2 from the germline V gene are MNHEY and SMNVEV (reference sequence). V was clipped by 7 bases and J by 6 bases, with 13 bases between them. The CDR3 nucleotides are TGTGCCAGCAAAAGAGGTGTCGGCGAGCAGTACTTC. It translates to CASKRGVGEQYF.

The J gene is TRBJ1-2, the V gene TRBV6-4; 7 bases fit TRBD1. After removal of 6 bases from V and 7 bases from J, the junction contained 5 bases not matched to a gene. The CDR3 loop spans 12 amino acids. From germline, CDR1 is MRHNA and CDR2 SNTAGT. The CDR3 loop is CASSEDRVGYTF. The CDR3 bases are TGTGCCAGCAGCGAAGACAGGGTTGGCTACACCTTC.

Concerning this clone: The sample contains more than one DNA sequence encoding this CDR3. The chain couples TRBV29-1 to TRBJ1-1; D is possibly TRBD1 (5 bases). The CDR3 is made up of 12 amino acids. Germline CDR1 SQVTM, CDR2 ANQGSEA. With 4 bases removed from V and 1 base from J, the gap between germline ends came to 7 bases. The CDR3 reads CSVGGGNTEAFF. The CDR3 DNA reads TGCAGCGTTGGGGGGGGGAACACTGAAGCTTTCTTT.

With regard to this clone: One junction end does not reproduce the germline sequence, and a read error may be involved. The chain employs TRBV7-3 and TRBJ1-5; the D gene is possibly TRBD1 (5 bases). This CDR3 spans 15 amino acids. CDR1 and CDR2 (germline): SGHTA, FQGTGA. The CDR3 DNA reads TGTGCCAGCAGCCTAACCGGGGGAAGCAATCAGCCCCAGCATTTT. Amino acid sequence: CASSLTGGSNQPQHF.

This clone was detected once. V gene TRBV5-1 combines with J gene TRBJ2-7; weak D call: TRBD1 (5 bases). The ends were cut back, 0 bases at V and 1 base at J, with 5 bases in the middle. The CDR3 is 13 residues long. CDR1 is SGHRS, CDR2 YFSETQ, per germline. This CDR3 is CASSLAGSYEQYF. Written as DNA, the CDR3 is TGCGCCAGCAGCTTGGCAGGGTCCTACGAGCAGTACTTC. Complete variable domain (other parts from reference TRBV5-1 and TRBJ2-7): KAGVTQTPRYLIKTRGQQVTLSCSPISGHRSVSWYQQTPGQGLQFLFEYFSETQRNKGNFPGRFSGRQFSNSRSEMNVSTLELGDSALYLCASSLAGSYEQYFGPGTRLTVT.

The rearrangement uses TRBV19 and TRBJ1-5; 7 bases line up with TRBD1. Germline V gene sequence: CDR1 LNHDA, CDR2 SQIVND (reference sequence). The CDR3 has 14 residues. With 3 bases clipped from V and 5 bases from J, the junction kept 4 bases outside the gene matches. The CDR3 here is CASSITGVDQPQHF. In DNA, the CDR3 is TGTGCCAGTAGTATTACAGGGGTGGATCAGCCCCAGCATTTT. Based on the CDR3 plus reference TRBV19 and TRBJ1-5, the full variable domain is DGGITQSPKYLFRKEGQNVTLSCEQNLNHDAMYWYRQDPGQGLRLIYYSQIVNDFQKGDIAEGYSVSREKKESFPLTVTSAQKNPTAFYLCASSITGVDQPQHFGDGTRLSIL.

V is TRBV7-2 and J is TRBJ2-1; 8 bases line up with TRBD1. The CDR3 loop spans 15 amino acids. V dropped 6 bases and J dropped 5; count of bases not matched to a gene: 9. Germline V CDR1 and CDR2: SGHTA, FQGNSA. CDR3 in DNA: TGTGCCAGCAGTCGAGACAGGGGTGGACACAATGAGCAGTTCTTC. Translation gives CASSRDRGGHNEQFF.

The genes are TRBV5-1 and TRBJ2-5; no definite D call. From germline, CDR1 is SGHRS and CDR2 YFSETQ. This CDR3 region has 14 residues. V lost 2 bases to trimming and J lost 2 bases, with 10 bases between them. For the CDR3, the DNA is TGCGCCAGCAGCTTTTTTTCGGTTCAAGAGACCCAGTACTTC. This codes for CASSFFSVQETQYF.

This rearrangement joins TRBV6-6 to TRBJ1-6; D is undetermined. Trimming stripped 7 bases from V and 8 bases from J, with 9 bases between. The CDR3 runs to 12 residues. The germline V gene has CDR1 MNHNY and CDR2 SVGAGI (reference sequence). CDR3 region: CASTLGDSPLHF. In DNA, the CDR3 is TGTGCCAGCACACTCGGGGATTCACCCCTCCACTTT.

The V gene is TRBV11-3, the J gene TRBJ2-5, with no clear D. This CDR3 has 15 residues. With 0 bases removed from V and 5 bases from J, the gap between germline ends came to 13 bases. The germline V gene encodes CDR1 SGHNT and CDR2 YENEEA. DNA of the CDR3: TGTGCCAGCAGCTTAGATCCCGGGTTTAGGGAGACCCAGTACTTC. It is translated as CASSLDPGFRETQYF. The complete variable domain, with remaining parts taken from reference TRBV11-3 and TRBJ2-5, reads EAGVVQSPRYKIIEKKQPVAFWCNPISGHNTLYWYLQNLGQGPELLIRYENEEAVDDSQLPKDRFSAERLKGVDSTLKIQPAELGDSAVYLCASSLDPGFRETQYFGPGTRLLVL.

The chain has TRBV7-6 and TRBJ2-5; D uncertain. Germline lookup yields CDR1 SGHVS and CDR2 FNYEAQ. The CDR3 runs to 14 residues. V was shortened by 5 bases and J by 7 bases, with 17 bases between the two germline ends. The CDR3 bases are TGTGCCAGCAGCCAAGAACGAACACCGGGGACCCAGTACTTC. Amino acid sequence: CASSQERTPGTQYF.

The chain recombines TRBV4-1 with TRBJ2-3, with 13 bases fitting TRBD2. Looked up from germline, CDR1 is MGHRA and CDR2 is YSYEKL. After removal of 2 bases from V and 5 bases from J, the junction contained 10 bases not matched to a gene. CDR3 size: 18 residues. CDR3 amino acids: CASSQWTSGGLEGDTQYF. Here the CDR3 DNA reads TGCGCCAGCAGCCAATGGACTAGCGGGGGACTCGAGGGAGATACGCAGTATTTT.

V gene TRBV7-9 combines with J gene TRBJ2-2, with 10 bases lining up with TRBD1. The germline CDR1 and CDR2 sequences are SEHNR and FQNEAQ (reference sequence). This CDR3 has 16 residues. The V gene end was trimmed by 5 bases and the J gene end by 4 bases; junction bases not matched to a gene: 7. CDR3 in amino acids: CASSAPGTGATGELFF. CDR3 DNA sequence: TGTGCCAGCAGCGCACCCGGGACAGGGGCCACCGGGGAGCTGTTTTTT.

The genes are TRBV7-3 and TRBJ2-3, with D perhaps TRBD2 (5 bases). The CDR3 spans 16 residues. Trimming took off 4 bases at V and 4 bases at J, with 18 bases between the two ends. The germline gives CDR1 SGHTA, CDR2 FQGTGA. The CDR3 region has the DNA TGTGCCAGCAGCTCCTTCGGGGTTTCGGACGCAGATACGCAGTATTTT. Its translation: CASSSFGVSDADTQYF.

This sequence joins TRBV18 and TRBJ1-6; D unclear. V lost 4 bases, J lost 11 bases, and 9 bases lay in between. This CDR3 is built from 12 residues. Germline V gene sequence: CDR1 KGHSH, CDR2 LQKENI. DNA for the CDR3: TGTGCCAGCTCACGGCCTCAGACACCCCTCCACTTT. Its protein product is CASSRPQTPLHF.

The chain uses TRBV6-5 and TRBJ2-7; 8 nucleotides match TRBD1. CDR1 is MNHEY and CDR2 is SVGAGI in the germline V gene. The CDR3 is made up of 13 amino acids. Germline trimming cut 6 bases from V and 2 bases from J; bases unmatched to any gene: 3. As DNA, the CDR3 is TGTGCCAGCAGGGGGACAGGTACCTACGAGCAGTACTTC. This gives the protein CASRGTGTYEQYF.

The chain is built from TRBV4-2 and TRBJ1-4, with 9 bases identical to TRBD1. The germline V gene encodes CDR1 LGHNA and CDR2 YNFKEQ. Trimming removed 0 bases from V and 2 bases from J; junction bases left unmatched: 4. The CDR3 runs 17 residues. DNA for the CDR3: TGTGCCAGCAGCCAAGAAGGGACAGGGCGGACTAATGAAAAACTGTTTTTT. Residues: CASSQEGTGRTNEKLFF.

This clone was seen only once. The V call is TRBV2, the J call TRBJ1-1; D is perhaps TRBD1 (6 bases). Trimming pared 2 bases from V and 5 bases from J, leaving 12 bases between. The CDR3 is 14 amino acids. Germline loops: CDR1 SNHLY, CDR2 FYNNEI. The CDR3 reads CASSELQGYTEAFF. CDR3 nucleotides: TGTGCCAGCAGTGAATTACAGGGTTATACTGAAGCTTTCTTT.

This chain links TRBV7-2 with TRBJ1-1; no definite D call. CDR3 size: 15 residues. The V end lost 0 bases, the J end lost 0 bases, and 8 bases lay between the germline ends. Germline V gene sequence: CDR1 SGHTA, CDR2 FQGNSA. CDR3 sequence: CASSLAGVVNTEAFF. CDR3 nucleotides: TGTGCCAGCAGCTTAGCAGGAGTTGTGAACACTGAAGCTTTCTTT.